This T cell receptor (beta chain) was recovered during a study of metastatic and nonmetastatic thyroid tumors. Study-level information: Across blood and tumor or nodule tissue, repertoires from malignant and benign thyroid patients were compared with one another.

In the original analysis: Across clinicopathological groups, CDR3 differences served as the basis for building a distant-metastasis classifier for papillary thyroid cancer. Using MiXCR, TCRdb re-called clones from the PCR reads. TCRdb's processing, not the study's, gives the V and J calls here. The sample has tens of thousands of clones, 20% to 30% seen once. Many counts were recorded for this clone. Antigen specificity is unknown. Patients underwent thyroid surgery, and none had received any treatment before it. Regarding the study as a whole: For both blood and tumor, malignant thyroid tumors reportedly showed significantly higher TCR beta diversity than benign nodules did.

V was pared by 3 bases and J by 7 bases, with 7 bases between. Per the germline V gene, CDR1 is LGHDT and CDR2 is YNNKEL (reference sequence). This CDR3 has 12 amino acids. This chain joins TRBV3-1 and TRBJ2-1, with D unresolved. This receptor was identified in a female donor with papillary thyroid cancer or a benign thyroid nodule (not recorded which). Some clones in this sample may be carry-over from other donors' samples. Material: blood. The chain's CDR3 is CASSQTLNEQFF. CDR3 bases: TGTGCCAGCAGCCAGACCCTAAATGAGCAGTTCTTC.